These T cell receptor beta chains were read from a single sample in a study of T cell changes during pregnancy in multiple sclerosis. Sequenced by immunoSEQ multiplex PCR; TCRdb stores in-frame clones only, minus some. The repertoire includes some 40,000 clones, around 94% of them detected once, and over 1.5% sits in the top ten. The sequences come from peripheral blood, collected in the third trimester of pregnancy. Receptor source: a female donor with multiple sclerosis, enrolled in a pregnancy study. The CDR3 runs from the conserved cysteine through the conserved F or W. Fields, in order: clone size, V gene, D gene, J gene, CDR3 protein, CDR3 DNA. A D gene is named only where the DNA matches it firmly. The size of a clone is reported for some rows only, either as once, few or many, or as a class for expanded clones.

.	TRBV13	.	TRBJ1-1	CASSLGMKGVNTEAFF	TGTGCCAGCAGCTTAGGTATGAAAGGGGTGAACACTGAAGCTTTCTTT
.	TRBV30	TRBD1	TRBJ1-2	CAWGGTGSNGYTF	TGTGCCTGGGGTGGGACAGGGAGTAATGGCTACACCTTC
.	TRBV6-6	.	TRBJ2-2	CASSPRTLNTGELFF	TGTGCCAGCAGTCCACGCACTTTAAACACCGGGGAGCTGTTTTTT
.	TRBV25-1	TRBD2	TRBJ2-7	CASSIAGGSYEQYF	TGTGCCAGCAGTATAGCGGGAGGGTCCTACGAGCAGTACTTC
.	TRBV6-4	.	TRBJ2-1	CASSEAASSYNEQFF	TGTGCCAGCAGTGAGGCGGCCAGCTCCTACAATGAGCAGTTCTTC
.	TRBV7-2	TRBD2	TRBJ2-5	CASSPPGTSGLKREGTQYF	TGTGCCAGCAGCCCCCCCGGGACTAGCGGGCTTAAGAGAGAGGGGACCCAGTACTTC
.	TRBV9	.	TRBJ2-2	CASSTLLTNTGELFF	TGTGCCAGCAGCACCCTATTAACGAACACCGGGGAGCTGTTTTTT
once	TRBV19	.	TRBJ2-6	CASSIAGVGANVLTF	TGTGCCAGTAGTATAGCGGGGGTCGGGGCCAACGTCCTGACTTTC
.	TRBV7-3	TRBD2	TRBJ2-3	CASSFRLAGVIDTQYF	TGTGCCAGCAGCTTTAGACTAGCGGGAGTTATAGATACGCAGTATTTT
.	TRBV7-9	TRBD1	TRBJ2-7	CASSGRAGTGGAEQYF	TGTGCCAGCAGCGGTCGAGCCGGGACAGGGGGCGCCGAGCAGTACTTC
.	TRBV28	.	TRBJ1-3	CASSFLGSTGNTIYF	TGTGCCAGCAGTTTCCTCGGTTCGACTGGAAACACCATATATTTT
.	TRBV2	TRBD1	TRBJ1-2	CASSESRGRGGGYGYTF	TGTGCCAGCAGTGAGTCCAGGGGGCGAGGAGGTGGCTATGGCTACACCTTC
once	TRBV11-3	.	TRBJ2-2	CASSFRGFGGELFF	TGTGCCAGCAGCTTTAGGGGTTTCGGCGGGGAGCTGTTTTTT
.	TRBV4-3	TRBD2	TRBJ2-7	CASSQDTICLAGWGTSHYEQYF	TGCGCCAGCAGCCAAGATACTATTTGTCTAGCGGGGTGGGGGACGTCGCACTACGAGCAGTACTTC
.	TRBV6-6	TRBD1	TRBJ1-1	CASSKRGQGVGTEAFF	TGTGCCAGCAGTAAAAGGGGACAGGGAGTGGGCACTGAAGCTTTCTTT